This TCR beta chain was obtained from a study of T cell clonotyping in hematopoietic cell transplantation. Trimming stripped 5 bases from V and 0 bases from J, with 11 bases between. CDR3 length: 15 residues. Germline CDR1 is LNHDA and CDR2 is SQIVND (reference sequence). Study findings and constraints: Recipient TCR diversity dropped after transplant; expanded clonotypes rose from day 30 to 180. Cells were unsorted, so CD4 and CD8 contributions were not separated.

Libraries were prepared by immunoSEQ multiplex PCR; TCRdb keeps only in-frame clonotypes and omits some of them. The sample lists about 27,000 clones, approximately 94% occurring once. To note about this clone: Its antigen is not known.

This TCR was recovered from a man aged 50-60 years in good health. Some clones in this sample may be carry-over from other donors' samples. The sequenced sample was peripheral blood mononuclear cells. The chain joins TRBV19 to TRBJ1-5; the D is unclear. The CDR3 protein is CASSFIGNSNQPQHF. The CDR3 region has the DNA TGTGCCAGTAGTTTTATAGGGAATAGCAATCAGCCCCAGCATTTT.